The clone carrying this T cell receptor beta chain was detected only a few times. What it recognizes is unknown. TCRdb re-analysed the multiplex PCR reads in MiXCR, keeping a single row per CDR3 protein. Among approximately 20,000 distinct CDR3 sequences, around 50% were seen once, and the ten largest hold roughly 7.3%. Germline V gene sequence: CDR1 DFQATT, CDR2 SNEGSKA (reference sequence). Trimming cost V 6 bases and J 0 bases; bases outside gene matches: 8. The CDR3 contains 17 residues. The data were taken from a study of breast tumors, draining lymph nodes, adjacent tissues. Study observations and caveats: Compared with basal-like, luminal-like tumors shared significantly more repertoire with nontumor tissue. Compared with lymph nodes, tumors were less diverse; compared with nontumor tissue, more. That most tumor T cells come from lymph nodes remained unproven. Most tumor T cells seemingly derive from lymph node, then expand in tumor.

The genes are TRBV20-1 and TRBJ2-7; the match to TRBD2 covers 16 bases. The origin of this receptor is a female donor with breast cancer. Some clones in this sample may be carry-over from other donors' samples. The source material was breast tumor tissue. For the CDR3, the DNA is TGCAGTGCCGCGGGGACTAGCGGGAGGGCCCACTCCTACGAGCAGTACTTC. This translates into CSAAGTSGRAHSYEQYF.